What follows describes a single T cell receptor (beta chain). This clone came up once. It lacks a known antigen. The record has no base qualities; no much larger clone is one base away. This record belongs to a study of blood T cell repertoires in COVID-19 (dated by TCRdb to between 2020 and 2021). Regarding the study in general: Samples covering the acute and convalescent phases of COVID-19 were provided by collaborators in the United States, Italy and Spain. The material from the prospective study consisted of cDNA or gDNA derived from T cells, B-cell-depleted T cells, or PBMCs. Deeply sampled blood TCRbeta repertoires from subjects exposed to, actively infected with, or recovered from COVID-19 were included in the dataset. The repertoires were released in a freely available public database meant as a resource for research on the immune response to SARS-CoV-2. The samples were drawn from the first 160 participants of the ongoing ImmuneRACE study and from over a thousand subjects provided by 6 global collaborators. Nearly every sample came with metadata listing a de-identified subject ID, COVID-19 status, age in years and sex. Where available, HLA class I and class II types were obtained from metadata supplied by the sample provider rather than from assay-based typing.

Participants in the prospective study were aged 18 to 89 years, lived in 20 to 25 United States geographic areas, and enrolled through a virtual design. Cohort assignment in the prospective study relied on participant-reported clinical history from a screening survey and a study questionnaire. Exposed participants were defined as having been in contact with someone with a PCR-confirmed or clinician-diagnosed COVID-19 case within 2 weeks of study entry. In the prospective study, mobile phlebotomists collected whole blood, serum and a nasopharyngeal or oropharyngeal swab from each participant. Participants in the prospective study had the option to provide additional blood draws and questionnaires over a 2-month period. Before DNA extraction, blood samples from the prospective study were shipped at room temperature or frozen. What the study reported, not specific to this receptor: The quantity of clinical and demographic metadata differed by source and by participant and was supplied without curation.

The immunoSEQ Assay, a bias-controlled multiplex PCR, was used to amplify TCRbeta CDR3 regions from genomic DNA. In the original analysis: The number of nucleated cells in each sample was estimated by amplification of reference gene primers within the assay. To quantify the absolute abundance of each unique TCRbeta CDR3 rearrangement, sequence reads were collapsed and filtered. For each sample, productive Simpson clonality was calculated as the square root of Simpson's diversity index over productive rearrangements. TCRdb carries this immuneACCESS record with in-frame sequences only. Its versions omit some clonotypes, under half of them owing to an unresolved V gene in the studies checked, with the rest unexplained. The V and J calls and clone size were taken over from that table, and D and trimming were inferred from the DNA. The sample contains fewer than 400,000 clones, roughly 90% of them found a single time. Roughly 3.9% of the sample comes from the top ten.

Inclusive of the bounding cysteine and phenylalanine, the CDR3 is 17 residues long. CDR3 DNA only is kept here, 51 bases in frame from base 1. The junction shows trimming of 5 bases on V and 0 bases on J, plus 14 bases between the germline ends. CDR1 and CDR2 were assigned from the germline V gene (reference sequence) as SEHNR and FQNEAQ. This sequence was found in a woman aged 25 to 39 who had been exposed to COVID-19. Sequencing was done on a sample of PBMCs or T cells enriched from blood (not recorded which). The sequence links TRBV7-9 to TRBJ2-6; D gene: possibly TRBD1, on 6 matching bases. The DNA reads TGTGCCAGCAGCAATCGACAGGTAGTCTCTGGGGCCAACGTCCTGACTTTC. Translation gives CASSNRQVVSGANVLTF.